The 3 T cell receptor beta chains given below trace back to one sample, sequenced in a study of T-cell memory formation after mild COVID-19. TCRdb reanalysed the 5' RACE reads using MiXCR and keeps one entry per CDR3 protein. The sample lists 250,000 to 350,000 distinct CDR3 sequences; approximately 19% were seen once. The specimen was PBMCs or a T cell subset sorted from them (not recorded which). The receptors shown here come from a man aged 18 to 35 who had mild COVID-19 (a few samples of this study predate the infection). Cell type and time point are not known.

In this sample, this clonotype turned up once. The chain combines TRBV20-1 with TRBJ2-1; D might be TRBD1 or TRBD2, each matching 6 bases. Germline loops: CDR1 DFQATT, CDR2 SNEGSKA (reference sequence). This CDR3 contains 14 residues. Between the trimmed V and J ends, which lost 7 bases and 4 bases, there was a span of 17 bases. CDR3 nucleotides: TGCAGTGTCTCAGAAGGGGGGAGATACAATGAGCAGTTCTTC. Amino acid sequence: CSVSEGGRYNEQFF.

This clonotype has at least ten counts. The V and J genes are TRBV15 and TRBJ2-1; D is unresolved. The germline V gene has CDR1 LNHNV and CDR2 YYDKDF (reference sequence). This CDR3 is built from 18 residues. Trimming took off 0 bases at V and 4 bases at J, with 19 bases between the two ends. Here the CDR3 reads CATSRESWARQRYNEQFF. The CDR3 DNA reads as TGTGCCACCAGCAGAGAGTCGTGGGCTAGACAACGATACAATGAGCAGTTCTTC.

This clonotype came up many times. This chain connects TRBV7-3 to TRBJ2-7; the match to TRBD2 covers 7 bases. The CDR3 spans 14 residues. The V segment lost 1 base and the J segment 2 bases; nucleotides outside the gene matches: 2. Germline lookup yields CDR1 SGHTA and CDR2 FQGTGA. The CDR3 reads CASSLMGGTYEQYF. As DNA, the CDR3 is TGTGCCAGCAGCTTAATGGGGGGGACCTACGAGCAGTACTTC.